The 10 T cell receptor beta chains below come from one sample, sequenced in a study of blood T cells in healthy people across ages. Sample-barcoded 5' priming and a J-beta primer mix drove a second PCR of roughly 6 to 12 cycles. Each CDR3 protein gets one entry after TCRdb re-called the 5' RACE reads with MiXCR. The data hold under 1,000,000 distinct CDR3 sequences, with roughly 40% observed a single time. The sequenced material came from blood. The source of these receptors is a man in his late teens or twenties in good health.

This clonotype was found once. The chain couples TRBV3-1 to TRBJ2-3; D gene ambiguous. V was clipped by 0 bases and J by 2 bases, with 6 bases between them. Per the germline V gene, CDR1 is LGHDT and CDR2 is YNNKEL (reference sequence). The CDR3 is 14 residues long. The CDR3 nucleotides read TGTGCCAGCAGCCAAGATACACTCACAGATACGCAGTATTTT. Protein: CASSQDTLTDTQYF.

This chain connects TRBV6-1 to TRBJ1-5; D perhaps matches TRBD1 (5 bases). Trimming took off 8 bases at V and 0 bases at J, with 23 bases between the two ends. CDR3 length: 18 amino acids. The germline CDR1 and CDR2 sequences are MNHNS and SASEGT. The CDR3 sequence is CASRVRRHGAGSNQPQHF. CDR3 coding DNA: TGTGCCAGCCGCGTTCGGAGGCACGGGGCGGGTAGCAATCAGCCCCAGCATTTT.

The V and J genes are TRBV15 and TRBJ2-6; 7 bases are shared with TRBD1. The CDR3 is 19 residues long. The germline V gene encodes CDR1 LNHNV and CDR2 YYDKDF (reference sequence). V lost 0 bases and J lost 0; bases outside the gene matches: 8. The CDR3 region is CATSRDLYRGLSGANVLTF. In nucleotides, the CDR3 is TGTGCCACCAGCAGAGATTTGTACAGGGGTCTCTCTGGGGCCAACGTCCTGACTTTC.

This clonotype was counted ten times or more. CDR3 bases: TGTGCCAGCAGTCTTCCGGACAGACGCTACGAGCAGTACTTC. Residues: CASSLPDRRYEQYF. V and J are TRBV7-2 and TRBJ2-7, with D maybe TRBD1 (6 bases). With 6 bases removed from V and 3 bases from J, the gap between germline ends came to 15 bases. The germline gives CDR1 SGHTA, CDR2 FQGNSA. The CDR3 totals 14 residues.

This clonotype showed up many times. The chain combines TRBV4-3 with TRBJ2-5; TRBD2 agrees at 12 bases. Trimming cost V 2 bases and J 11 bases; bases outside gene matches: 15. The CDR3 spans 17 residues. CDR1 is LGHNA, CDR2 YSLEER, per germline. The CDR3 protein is CASSQRDLAGGLDEQYF. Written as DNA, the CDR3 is TGCGCCAGCAGCCAACGCGATCTAGCGGGGGGGCTCGATGAGCAGTACTTC.

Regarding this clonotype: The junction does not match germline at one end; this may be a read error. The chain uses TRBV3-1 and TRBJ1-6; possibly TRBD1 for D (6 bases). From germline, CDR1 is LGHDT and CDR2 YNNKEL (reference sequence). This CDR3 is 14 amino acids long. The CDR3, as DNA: TGTGCCAGCGGCCAAGGACAGTATAATTCACCCCTCCACTTT. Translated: CASGQGQYNSPLHF.

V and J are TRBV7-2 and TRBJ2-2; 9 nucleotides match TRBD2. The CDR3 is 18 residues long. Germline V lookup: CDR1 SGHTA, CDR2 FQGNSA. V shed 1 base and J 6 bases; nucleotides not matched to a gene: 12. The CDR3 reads CASSLGGGASGVSGELFF. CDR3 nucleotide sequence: TGTGCCAGCAGCTTAGGTGGAGGGGCTAGCGGGGTCTCCGGGGAGCTGTTTTTT.

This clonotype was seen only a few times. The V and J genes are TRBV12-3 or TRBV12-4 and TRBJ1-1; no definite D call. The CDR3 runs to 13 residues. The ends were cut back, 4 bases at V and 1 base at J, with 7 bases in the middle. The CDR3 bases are TGTGCCAGCAGTTATATAGGGAACACTGAAGCTTTCTTT. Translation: CASSYIGNTEAFF.

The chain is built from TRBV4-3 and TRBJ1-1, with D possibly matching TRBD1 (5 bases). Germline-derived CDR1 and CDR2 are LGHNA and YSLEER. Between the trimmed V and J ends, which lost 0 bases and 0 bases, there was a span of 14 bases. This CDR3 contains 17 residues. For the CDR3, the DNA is TGCGCCAGCAGCCAAGATAACAGGAGGATCATGAACACTGAAGCTTTCTTT. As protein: CASSQDNRRIMNTEAFF.

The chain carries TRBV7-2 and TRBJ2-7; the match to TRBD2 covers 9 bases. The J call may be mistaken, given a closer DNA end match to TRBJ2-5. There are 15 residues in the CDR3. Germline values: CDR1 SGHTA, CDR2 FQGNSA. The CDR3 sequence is CASSVQGLALETQYF. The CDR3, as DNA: TGTGCCAGCAGCGTGCAGGGACTAGCCTTGGAGACCCAGTACTTC.